This TCR beta chain was recovered during a study of cytomegalovirus exposure and HLA in healthy donors. This CDR3 is built from 15 residues. V shed 5 bases, J shed 5 bases, and the junction held 10 bases outside the gene matches. Germline V gives CDR1 PRHDT, CDR2 FYEKMQ (reference sequence). Broader study findings: According to a later analysis, donors in an Asian-associated ancestry cluster reportedly had fewer N-insertions than the approximately 620-donor mean.

Primers: 60 Vbeta forward and 13 Jbeta reverse. This table comes from immunoSEQ multiplex PCR, and its TCRdb copy is limited to in-frame clones, with some not included. The sample lists roughly 180,000 clones; around 74% were seen once. With regard to this clone: Its specificity is not known.

This rearrangement joins TRBV13 to TRBJ2-7; 9 bases map to TRBD1. The sequence was obtained from a girl aged 10 to 17 in good health and CMV-seropositive. The material sequenced was PBMCs. The CDR3 DNA sequence: TGTGCCAGCAGCAACGGACAGGGGAGATCTGACGAGCAGTACTTC. Protein product: CASSNGQGRSDEQYF.